The 5 T cell receptor beta chains presented below share a single source sample, sequenced in a study of Tregs in tolerant kidney transplant recipients. The repertoire was sequenced with immunoSEQ multiplex PCR; TCRdb's copy has only in-frame clones and lacks some. The sample has 75,000 to 100,000 clones, approximately 94% seen once. Related graft donors supplied nonmyeloablative bone marrow transplants, and mixed chimerism was transient. Sequenced here: CD4+ T cells from blood (PBMCs), sampled 12 months after the transplant. All receptors come from a human patient who received a combined kidney and bone marrow transplant. These T cells may partly come from the graft donor.

The chain recombines TRBV7-9 with TRBJ2-3, with D maybe TRBD2 (5 bases). The CDR3 runs to 14 residues. V was trimmed by 2 bases and J by 1 base, leaving 7 bases between them. CDR1 and CDR2 from the germline V gene are SEHNR and FQNEAQ (reference sequence). CDR3 DNA: TGTGCCAGCAGCTTATCAGCGGGCACAGATACGCAGTATTTT. It is translated as CASSLSAGTDTQYF.

The genes are TRBV7-3 and TRBJ1-4; D remains unclear. The germline gives CDR1 SGHTA, CDR2 FQGTGA. The CDR3 extends over 14 amino acids. V lost 6 bases and J 5 bases, leaving 13 bases between the germline ends. CDR3 coding DNA: TGTGCCAGCAGAGGAAACAGCCGGAATGAAAAACTGTTTTTT. It yields the protein CASRGNSRNEKLFF.

V gene TRBV19 combines with J gene TRBJ2-5; D is unclear. Looked up from germline, CDR1 is LNHDA and CDR2 is SQIVND (reference sequence). CDR3 size: 13 residues. The CDR3: CGLCQRDQETQYF. The CDR3 DNA follows: TGTGGACTTTGCCAGAGAGACCAAGAGACCCAGTACTTC. Full variable domain (remainder filled in from reference TRBV19 and TRBJ2-5): DGGITQSPKYLFRKEGQNVTLSCEQNLNHDAMYWYRQDPGQGLRLIYYSQIVNDFQKGDIAEGYSVSREKKESFPLTVTSAQKNPTAFYLCGLCQRDQETQYFGPGTRLLVL.

The rearrangement joins TRBV19 to TRBJ2-5; 11 bases match TRBD2. Per the germline V gene, CDR1 is LNHDA and CDR2 is SQIVND (reference sequence). Germline trimming cut 9 bases from V and 5 bases from J; bases unmatched to any gene: 11. The length of the CDR3 is 15 residues. Written as DNA, the CDR3 is TGTGCCAGCGGACGACTAGCGGGGTCCTGGGAGACCCAGTACTTC. Protein: CASGRLAGSWETQYF.

A single count supports this clone. The chain has TRBV20-1 and TRBJ1-4; D not certain. CDR3 length: 11 amino acids. Per germline, CDR1 DFQATT and CDR2 SNEGSKA (reference sequence). The CDR3 DNA sequence: TGCTTAGCTACAACTAATGAAAAACTGTTTTTT. Residues: CLATTNEKLFF.